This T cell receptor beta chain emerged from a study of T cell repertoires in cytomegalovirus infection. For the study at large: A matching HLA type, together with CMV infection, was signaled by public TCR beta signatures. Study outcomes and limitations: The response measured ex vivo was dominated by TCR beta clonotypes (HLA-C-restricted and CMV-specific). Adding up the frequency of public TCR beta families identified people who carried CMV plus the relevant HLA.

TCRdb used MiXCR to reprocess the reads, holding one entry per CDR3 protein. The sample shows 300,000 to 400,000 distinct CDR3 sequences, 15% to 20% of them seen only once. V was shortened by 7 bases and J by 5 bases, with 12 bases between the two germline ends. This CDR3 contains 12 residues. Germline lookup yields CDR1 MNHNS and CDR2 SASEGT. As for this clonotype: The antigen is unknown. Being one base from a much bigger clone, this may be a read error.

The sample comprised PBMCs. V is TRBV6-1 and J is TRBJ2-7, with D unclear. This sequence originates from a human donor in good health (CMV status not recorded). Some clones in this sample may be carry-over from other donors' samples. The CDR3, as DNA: TGTGCCAGCAACCCCCAGTTTGACGAGCAGTACTTC. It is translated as CASNPQFDEQYF.